This T cell receptor beta chain stems from a study of blood T cell repertoires in COVID-19. About the study: Samples of COVID-19 (acute and convalescent) were obtained from the United States, Italy and Spain.

Germline assignment: CDR1 MDHEN and CDR2 SYDVKM. V lost 4 bases and J 6 bases, leaving 20 bases between the germline ends. The CDR3 sequence is 16 residues long. As originally analysed: Reference gene primer amplification gave estimated nucleated cell counts. Profiling relied on immunoSEQ multiplex PCR, and the TCRdb table lists in-frame clones only, not all of them. V and J calls and clone size are copied from that table; D and trimming were computed from the DNA. The data hold fewer than 600,000 clones, with 89% observed a single time. Seattle's enrolled individuals joined amid active infection and were then monitored longitudinally.

The chain links TRBV28 to TRBJ2-3; perhaps TRBD2 as D (6 bases). The receptor's source is a man younger than 30 with COVID-19, enrolled during active disease. Source material: peripheral blood. The CDR3 DNA reads TGTGCCAGCAGTTCAAATAGCGGTACCCCCAGGGATACGCAGTATTTT. Protein sequence: CASSSNSGTPRDTQYF. Variable domain in full (rest from reference TRBV28 and TRBJ2-3): DVKVTQSSRYLVKRTGEKVFLECVQDMDHENMFWYRQDPGLGLRLIYFSYDVKMKEKGDIPEGYSVSREKKERFSLILESASTNQTSMYLCASSSNSGTPRDTQYFGPGTRLTVL.